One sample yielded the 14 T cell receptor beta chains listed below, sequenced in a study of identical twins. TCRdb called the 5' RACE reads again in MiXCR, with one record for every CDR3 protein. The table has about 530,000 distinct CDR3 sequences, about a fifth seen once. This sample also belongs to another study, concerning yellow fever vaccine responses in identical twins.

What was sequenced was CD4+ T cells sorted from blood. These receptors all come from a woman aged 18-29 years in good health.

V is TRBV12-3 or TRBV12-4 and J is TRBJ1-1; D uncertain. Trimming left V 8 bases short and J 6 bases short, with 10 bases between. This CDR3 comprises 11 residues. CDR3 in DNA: TGTGCCAGCGTTTACTTGTCTGAAGCTTTCTTT. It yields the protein CASVYLSEAFF.

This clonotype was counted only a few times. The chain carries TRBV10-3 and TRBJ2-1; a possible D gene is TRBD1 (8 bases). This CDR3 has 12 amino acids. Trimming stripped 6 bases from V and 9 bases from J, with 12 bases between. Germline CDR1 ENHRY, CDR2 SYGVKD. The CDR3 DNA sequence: TGTGCCATCAGGACAGGGGAGGGTGAGCAGTTCTTC. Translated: CAIRTGEGEQFF.

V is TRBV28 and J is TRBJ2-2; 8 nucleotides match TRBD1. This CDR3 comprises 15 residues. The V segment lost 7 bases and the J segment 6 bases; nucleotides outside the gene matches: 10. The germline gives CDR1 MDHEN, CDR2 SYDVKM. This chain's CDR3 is CASTDGGRGPGELFF. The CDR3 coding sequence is TGTGCCAGCACCGATGGCGGCAGGGGGCCCGGGGAGCTGTTTTTT.

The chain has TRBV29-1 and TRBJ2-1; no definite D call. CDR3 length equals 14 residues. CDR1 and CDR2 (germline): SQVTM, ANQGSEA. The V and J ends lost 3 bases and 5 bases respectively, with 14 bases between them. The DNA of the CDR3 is TGCAGCGTTGACCATAGGCTGCTCCACAATGAGCAGTTCTTC. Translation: CSVDHRLLHNEQFF.

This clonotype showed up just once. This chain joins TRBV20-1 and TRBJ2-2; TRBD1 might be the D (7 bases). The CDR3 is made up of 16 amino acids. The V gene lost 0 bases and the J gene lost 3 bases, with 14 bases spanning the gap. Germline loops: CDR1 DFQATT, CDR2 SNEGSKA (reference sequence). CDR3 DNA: TGCAGTGCTAGAGATATGACAGGGACTCACACCGGGGAGCTGTTTTTT. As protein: CSARDMTGTHTGELFF.

CDR3 residues: CASSSLAGSHTQYF. CDR3 sequence (DNA): TGTGCCAGCAGCTCACTAGCGGGATCGCATACGCAGTATTTT. The chain carries TRBV7-2 and TRBJ2-3; TRBD2 agrees at 10 bases. The CDR3 extends over 14 amino acids. Germline V lookup: CDR1 SGHTA, CDR2 FQGNSA. V lost 4 bases, J lost 7 bases, and 5 bases stayed unmatched.

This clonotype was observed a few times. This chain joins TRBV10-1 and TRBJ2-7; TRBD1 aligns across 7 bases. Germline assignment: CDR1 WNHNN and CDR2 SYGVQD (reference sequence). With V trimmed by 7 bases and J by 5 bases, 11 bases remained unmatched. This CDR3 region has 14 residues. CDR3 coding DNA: TGCGCCAGCACCCAACCGACAGGGATGGACGAGCAGTACGTC. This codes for CASTQPTGMDEQYV.

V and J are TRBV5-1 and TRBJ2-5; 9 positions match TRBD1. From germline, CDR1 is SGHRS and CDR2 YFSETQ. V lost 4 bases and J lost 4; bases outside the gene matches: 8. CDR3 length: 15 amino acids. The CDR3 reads CASSLKTGGSETQYF. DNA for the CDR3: TGCGCCAGCAGCCTAAAGACAGGGGGGTCAGAGACCCAGTACTTC.

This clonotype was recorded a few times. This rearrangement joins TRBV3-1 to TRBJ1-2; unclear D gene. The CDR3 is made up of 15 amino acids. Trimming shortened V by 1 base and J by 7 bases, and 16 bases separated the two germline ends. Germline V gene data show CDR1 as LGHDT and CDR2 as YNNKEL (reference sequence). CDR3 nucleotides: TGTGCCAGCAGCCAAGGGACGTGGGCTAATGTTGGCTACACCTTC. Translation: CASSQGTWANVGYTF.

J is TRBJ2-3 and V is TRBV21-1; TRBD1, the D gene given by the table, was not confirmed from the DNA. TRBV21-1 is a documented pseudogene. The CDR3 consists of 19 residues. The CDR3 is CASRSLDRTGGPATDTQYF. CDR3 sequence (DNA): TGTGCCAGCCGCTCCCTGGATAGGACAGGGGGCCCTGCCACAGATACGCAGTATTTT.

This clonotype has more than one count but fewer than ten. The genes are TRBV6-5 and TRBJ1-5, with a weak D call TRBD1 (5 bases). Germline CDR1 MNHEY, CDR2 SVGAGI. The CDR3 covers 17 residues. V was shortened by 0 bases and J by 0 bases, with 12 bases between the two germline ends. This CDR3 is CASSYSLPGRSNQPQHF. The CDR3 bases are TGTGCCAGCAGTTACTCGTTACCGGGGCGTAGCAATCAGCCCCAGCATTTT.

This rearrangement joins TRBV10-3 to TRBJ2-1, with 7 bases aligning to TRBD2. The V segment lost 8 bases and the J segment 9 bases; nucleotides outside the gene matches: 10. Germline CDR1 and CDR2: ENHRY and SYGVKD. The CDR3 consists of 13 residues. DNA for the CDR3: TGTGCCATCCGGAGCGGGATCCCGGGTGAGCAGTTCTTC. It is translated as CAIRSGIPGEQFF.

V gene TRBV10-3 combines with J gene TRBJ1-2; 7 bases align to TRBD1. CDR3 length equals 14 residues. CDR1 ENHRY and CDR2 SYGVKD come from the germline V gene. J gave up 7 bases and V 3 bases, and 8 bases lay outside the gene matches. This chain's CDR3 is CAISEGGGSFGYTF. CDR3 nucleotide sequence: TGTGCCATCAGTGAAGGAGGGGGCAGTTTTGGCTACACCTTC.

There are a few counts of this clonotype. The CDR3: CSVPGHDSYNEQFF. The CDR3 DNA reads as TGCAGCGTGCCGGGACACGACTCCTACAATGAGCAGTTCTTC. V is TRBV29-1 and J is TRBJ2-1, with D perhaps matching TRBD1 (6 bases). This CDR3 region has 14 residues. Between the trimmed V and J ends, which lost 6 bases and 0 bases, there was a span of 12 bases. Germline V gene lookup returns CDR1 SQVTM and CDR2 ANQGSEA.